A selection of T cell receptor beta chains follows, all from one sample in a study of blood T cell repertoires in COVID-19. Profiled with immunoSEQ multiplex PCR; TCRdb holds only in-frame clones, not every one. The table lists fewer than 250,000 clones, more than 75% of them singletons. Material: peripheral blood. The receptor source for this set is an elderly woman with COVID-19, enrolled during active disease. Each CDR3 is given with its conserved first and last residue. Fields, in order: V gene, J gene, CDR3 protein.

TRBV28	TRBJ1-4	CASTPTGGSEKLFF
TRBV4-3	TRBJ2-1	CASSLSGGAYNEQFF
TRBV7-9	TRBJ1-1	CASSLAYDRVNTEAFF
TRBV18	TRBJ1-1	CASSPGHIDTEAFF
TRBV5-1	TRBJ2-7	CASSVGQGAFDEQYF
TRBV5-1	TRBJ1-2	CASSRTDYGYTF
TRBV29-1	TRBJ1-2	CSAGGDSYGYTF
TRBV2	TRBJ1-1	CASTEGMNTEAFF
TRBV9	TRBJ2-2	CASSVDGQGGFGELFF
TRBV5-1	TRBJ2-2	CASSLTAGELFF
TRBV7-9	TRBJ2-3	CASSLVGPRRGVTQYF
TRBV18	TRBJ2-5	CASSPLAGKVETQYF
TRBV3-1/TRBV3-2	TRBJ2-1	CASSQDPSGSYNEQFF
TRBV24-1	TRBJ2-5	CATSDAASAEETQYF
TRBV5-6	TRBJ2-2	CASSLAAAGELFF
TRBV3-1/TRBV3-2	TRBJ2-1	CASSQDRRQADSYNEQFF
TRBV9	TRBJ2-2	CASSLEGAGTGELFF
TRBV2	TRBJ1-2	CASSGANGIYGYTF
TRBV27	TRBJ1-5	CASSLGGLSNQPQHF
TRBV30	TRBJ2-7	CAWSLGQAEKYF
TRBV6-5	TRBJ1-2	CASSTPGTGGGYTF
TRBV29-1	TRBJ2-2	CSVGTDAGELFF
TRBV6-5	TRBJ1-1	CASSEDRGLNTEAFF
TRBV5-1	TRBJ1-2	CASSLEVQGFGGYTF
TRBV7-9	TRBJ2-5	CASSPPKPQETQYF
TRBV2	TRBJ1-5	CASNLQNSGNQPQHF
TRBV7-9	TRBJ2-1	CASSLVFRDSEQFF
TRBV6-5	TRBJ2-5	CASSRGQGWQETQYF
TRBV5-1	TRBJ1-6	CASSLELNSPLHF
TRBV2	TRBJ1-5	CASSALNSNQLQHF
TRBV2	TRBJ1-5	CASSEAVRGNQPQHF
TRBV28	TRBJ1-2	CASSLWGQGVKSSGYTF
TRBV7-2	TRBJ2-5	CASSPSPGGGWAQYF
TRBV6-5	TRBJ1-2	CASRVDRPGLGYTF
TRBV6-4	TRBJ1-3	CASSGRDRGRGGNTIYF
TRBV10-3	TRBJ1-3	CAISERQGAISGNTIYF
TRBV5-1	TRBJ1-4	CASSRGGAGEKLFF
TRBV5-1	TRBJ2-3	CASGRTGEGDTQYF
TRBV6-5	TRBJ1-3	CASTPRQSSGNTIYF
TRBV28	TRBJ1-6	CASRGTYSYNSPLHF
TRBV2	TRBJ2-3	CASSDGSTDTQYF